Listed below are T cell receptor beta chains from one sample, sequenced in a study of T cell changes during pregnancy in multiple sclerosis. Some clones are missing from TCRdb's copy, which holds only in-frame ones; the method was immunoSEQ multiplex PCR. The sample yields 100,000 or so clones, roughly 93% seen once. This sample comprised peripheral blood, obtained before pregnancy. These receptors all come from a female donor with multiple sclerosis, enrolled in a pregnancy study. CDR3s include the opening cysteine and the closing phenylalanine or tryptophan. The D gene is left open where the match is weak. Clone size appears in some rows only: once, few, many, or a class for an expanded clone.

d_call | clone_size | j_call | v_call | cdr3_nt | cdr3_aa
- | - | TRBJ2-7 | TRBV2 | TGTGCCAGCAGTGCCCCCTCCGGCGAGCAGTACTTC | CASSAPSGEQYF
TRBD1 | - | TRBJ2-7 | TRBV5-1 | TGCGCCAGCAGCATCAACAGGGGGTATAAGATCTACGAGCAGTACTTC | CASSINRGYKIYEQYF
TRBD1 | - | TRBJ2-7 | TRBV5-4 | TGTGCCAGCAGCTCCGGGACAGGGCAGGCCGAGCAGTACTTC | CASSSGTGQAEQYF
TRBD2 | - | TRBJ2-7 | TRBV11-3 | TGTGCCAGCAGCAACGGATTAGGGGCGGGAGACTCCTACGAGCAGTACTTC | CASSNGLGAGDSYEQYF
- | - | TRBJ1-4 | TRBV19 | TGTGCCAGTAGTATAGCCGCCAGTTCTAATGAAAAACTGTTTTTT | CASSIAASSNEKLFF
- | once | TRBJ2-7 | TRBV30 | TGTGCCTGGACCCGGCACAGCTCTTCTACCTACGAGCAGTACTTC | CAWTRHSSSTYEQYF
TRBD2 | - | TRBJ2-1 | TRBV19 | TGTGCCAGCTCAGGCCGAGGGGGACTAGGGTACAATGAGCAGTTCTTC | CASSGRGGLGYNEQFF
- | - | TRBJ1-5 | TRBV28 | TGTGCCAGCAGTTTGAGGAGGGAACAGCCCCAGCATTTT | CASSLRREQPQHF
- | - | TRBJ2-1 | TRBV11-1 | TGTGCCAGCAGCCCAACAGGGAACTACAATGAGCAGTTCTTC | CASSPTGNYNEQFF
- | - | TRBJ2-2 | TRBV21-1 | TGTGCCAGCAGCAAAGGACTAGCGGGAGCGAGTGGGAAACCGAACACCGGGGAGCTGTTTTTT | CASSKGLAGASGKPNTGELFF
TRBD1 | - | TRBJ1-2 | TRBV19 | TGTGCCAGTAGTCAGGGACAGCTTTTTATGGACTACACCTTC | CASSQGQLFMDYTF
- | - | TRBJ1-2 | TRBV28 | TGTGCCAGCAGTTTAAGTGTAGGACAGTCAAACTATGGCTACACCTTC | CASSLSVGQSNYGYTF
- | - | TRBJ1-1 | TRBV27 | TGTGCCAGCAGTCAGCCGGGGTTGAACACTGAAGCTTTCTTT | CASSQPGLNTEAFF
- | - | TRBJ1-4 | TRBV7-2 | TGTGCCAGCAGCTTTAGGTATCGGGGGGCTTATGAAAAACTGTTTTTT | CASSFRYRGAYEKLFF
- | - | TRBJ1-2 | TRBV13 | TGTGCCAGCAGCTTAGTGTATGGGAGCACCTTC | CASSLVYGSTF
TRBD1 | - | TRBJ1-2 | TRBV11-2 | TGTGCCAGCAGCCTGTCCGGGACAGGGTACGGAGGCTACACCTTC | CASSLSGTGYGGYTF
- | - | TRBJ2-6 | TRBV5-1 | TGCGCCAGCAGCTGGGACATTAGCTCTGGGGCCAACGTCCTGACTTTC | CASSWDISSGANVLTF
- | - | TRBJ1-1 | TRBV27 | TGTGCCAGCAGCACAGGGTATGCGTACACTGAAGCTTTCTTT | CASSTGYAYTEAFF
TRBD2 | - | TRBJ2-1 | TRBV5-1 | TGCGCCAGCAGCCCCGGGACTACCTACAATGAGCAGTTCTTC | CASSPGTTYNEQFF
TRBD1 | - | TRBJ2-7 | TRBV2 | TGTGCCAGCAGTGAAGGGGGGACAGCCCCCTACGAGCAGTACTTC | CASSEGGTAPYEQYF
- | once | TRBJ1-3 | TRBV28 | TGTGCCAGCAGTTTACATTCGGGTCCCTCTGGAAACACCATATATTTT | CASSLHSGPSGNTIYF
TRBD1 | - | TRBJ2-3 | TRBV27 | TGTGCCAGCAGACCCTACAGGGGTGGAACAGATACGCAGTATTTT | CASRPYRGGTDTQYF
- | - | TRBJ2-5 | TRBV11-3 | TGTGCCAGCAGCTTAGGGGCAGGGGACGTAGAGACCCAGTACTTC | CASSLGAGDVETQYF
- | - | TRBJ1-3 | TRBV5-4 | TGTGCCAGCAGCCTGGACAGCATATTCTCTGGAAACACCATATATTTT | CASSLDSIFSGNTIYF
- | - | TRBJ1-1 | TRBV7-9 | TGTGCCAGCAGCACGGAAGGGGGAACTGAAGCTTTCTTT | CASSTEGGTEAFF
- | - | TRBJ2-7 | TRBV7-9 | TGTGCCAGCAGCTTAGAATGGCAGGGACAATTCGAGCAGTACTTC | CASSLEWQGQFEQYF
- | few | TRBJ1-1 | TRBV7-9 | TGTGCCAGCAGGGTAGGCAGGGACACTGAAGCTTTCTTT | CASRVGRDTEAFF
TRBD2 | once | TRBJ2-3 | TRBV7-9 | TGTGCCAGCAGCTGGGAGGGGAACACAGATACGCAGTATTTT | CASSWEGNTDTQYF
- | - | TRBJ2-1 | TRBV6-6 | TGTGCCAGCAGCCCAGCAGGGGAATGGGCGGATGAGCAGTTCTTC | CASSPAGEWADEQFF
- | once | TRBJ1-1 | TRBV29-1 | TGCAGCGTTGAAGAGGTGGCTAACACTGAAGCTTTCTTT | CSVEEVANTEAFF
- | - | TRBJ1-4 | TRBV29-1 | TGCAGCGACCCCGACAGGTCTAATCCGTTTGACGAAAAACTGTTTTTT | CSDPDRSNPFDEKLFF
TRBD2 | - | TRBJ2-1 | TRBV2 | TGTGCCAGCAGCAGGGACCCCAGGGCGGGAGGGGGCAATGAGCAGTTCTTC | CASSRDPRAGGGNEQFF
TRBD2 | - | TRBJ2-1 | TRBV9 | TGTGCCAGTGTGCAGACTAGCGGGAGTTTTCATGAGCAGTTCTTC | CASVQTSGSFHEQFF
TRBD1 | - | TRBJ1-2 | TRBV19 | TGTGCCAGTAGTGCCCCGGGACAGGGCCACTATGGCTACACCTTC | CASSAPGQGHYGYTF
TRBD2 | once | TRBJ2-1 | TRBV5-1 | TGCGCCAGCAAGGTTACGACTAGCGGGTACAATGAGCAGTTCTTC | CASKVTTSGYNEQFF
- | - | TRBJ1-5 | TRBV6-1 | TGTGCCAGCAGTGAAGAGGGCAGGGGTTGGCAGCCCCAGCATTTT | CASSEEGRGWQPQHF